Listed below are T cell receptor beta chains from one sample, sequenced in a study of Graves' ophthalmopathy and Graves' hyperthyroidism. Each CDR3 protein gets one entry after TCRdb re-called the multiplex PCR reads with MiXCR. The data show around 1.1 million distinct CDR3 sequences, 35% to 45% seen once. Sequenced sample: peripheral blood or thyroid tissue (not recorded which). The origin of the receptors is an adult man with Graves' hyperthyroidism. The CDR3 runs from the conserved cysteine through the conserved F or W. D genes are given only for firm matches. Size is omitted from some rows. Given values are once, few, many or a class for expanded clones.

TRBD1,TRBV12-3/TRBV12-4,few,TRBJ1-1,TGTGCCAGCAGTCCTCGGGACAGCTGGGACACTGAAGCTTTCTTT,CASSPRDSWDTEAFF
.,TRBV9,many,TRBJ2-7,TGTGCCAGCAGCGTAGGACAGGAGTACTACGAGCAGTACTTC,CASSVGQEYYEQYF
TRBD2,TRBV7-3,many,TRBJ2-2,TGTGCCAGCAGCTTAGAACGGGGGGTCACCGGGGAGCTGTTTTTT,CASSLERGVTGELFF
.,TRBV20-1,many,TRBJ1-6,TGCAGTGCAGAGTTGGTGGTGGATAATTCACCCCTCCACTTT,CSAELVVDNSPLHF
.,TRBV3-1,few,TRBJ1-2,TGTGCCAGCAGCCAAGGGGGAGACAGACGCTATGGCTACACCTTC,CASSQGGDRRYGYTF
.,TRBV19,.,TRBJ1-5,TGTGCCAGTAGTGCCGGAGGACATAGCAATCAGCCCCAGCATTTT,CASSAGGHSNQPQHF
TRBD2,TRBV24-1,.,TRBJ2-7,TGTGCCACCAGCAACCGGTCTAGCGGGATATACGAGCAGTACTTC,CATSNRSSGIYEQYF
TRBD1,TRBV29-1,.,TRBJ2-5,TGCAGCGTTGGGACAGGGGGTAAGACCCAGTACTTC,CSVGTGGKTQYF
.,TRBV7-2,many,TRBJ2-5,TGTGCCAGCAGCCCCTACAGGGCACATGACCAAGAGACCCAGTACTTC,CASSPYRAHDQETQYF
TRBD1,TRBV10-3,once,TRBJ2-5,TGTGCCATCAGTGAGTCGAACGGGACAGGGAAAGAGACCCAGTACTTC,CAISESNGTGKETQYF
.,TRBV7-2,.,TRBJ2-2,TGTGCCAGCAGCTCCCACATTCGACAGAACACCGGGGAGCTGTTTTTT,CASSSHIRQNTGELFF